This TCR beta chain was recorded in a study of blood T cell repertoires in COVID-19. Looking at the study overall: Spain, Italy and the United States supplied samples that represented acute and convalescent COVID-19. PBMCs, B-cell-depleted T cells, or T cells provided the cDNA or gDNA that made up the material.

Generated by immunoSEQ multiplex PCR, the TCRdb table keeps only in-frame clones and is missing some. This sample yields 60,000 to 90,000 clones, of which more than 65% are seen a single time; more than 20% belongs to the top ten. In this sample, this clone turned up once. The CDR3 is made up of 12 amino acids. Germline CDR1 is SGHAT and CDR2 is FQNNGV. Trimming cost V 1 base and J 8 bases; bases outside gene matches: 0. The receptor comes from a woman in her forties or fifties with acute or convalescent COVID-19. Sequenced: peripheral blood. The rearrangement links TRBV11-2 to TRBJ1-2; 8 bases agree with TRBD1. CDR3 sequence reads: CASSLGTGGYTF. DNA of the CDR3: TGTGCCAGCAGCTTAGGGACAGGGGGCTACACCTTC.